These 20 T cell receptor beta chains were all obtained from the same sample, sequenced in a study of CD8+ T cells in alopecia areata (dated by TCRdb to the late 2010s). The library relied on the immunoSEQ multiplex PCR assay. RNA was extracted from all samples and reverse transcribed into cDNA as template for TCR sequencing. TCRdb provides this immuneACCESS table in a form limited to in-frame rearrangements. Some clones are lacking; in checked studies, under half of them reflect an unresolved V gene, and why the rest are absent is not known. The sample profile shows some 240,000 clones; around three fifths of them were found once. Over 0.4% of the sample is in the top ten clones. The meaning of the sample's time point label: baseline before oral tofacitinib. Sequenced here: CD4+ T cells sorted from blood, sampled at week 0. These receptors came from a human donor with alopecia areata.

The chain combines TRBV30 with TRBJ1-1; 8 bases map to TRBD1. CDR3 length: 15 residues. J gave up 5 bases and V 0 bases, and 8 bases lay outside the gene matches. Germline V gene sequence: CDR1 GTSNPN, CDR2 SVGIG (reference sequence). The CDR3 DNA is TGTGCCTGGAGTGTGACAGGGGTCGGAAGGACTGAAGCTTTCTTT. It encodes CAWSVTGVGRTEAFF.

This chain joins TRBV4-2 and TRBJ2-5; D unclear. V was shortened by 5 bases and J by 2 bases, with 15 bases between the two germline ends. Germline loops: CDR1 LGHNA, CDR2 YNFKEQ. CDR3 length: 15 amino acids. The CDR3 loop reads CASSRLWAAQETQYF. The DNA of the CDR3 is TGTGCCAGCAGCAGACTTTGGGCCGCTCAAGAGACCCAGTACTTC.

V gene TRBV29-1 combines with J gene TRBJ2-1; 12 bases line up with TRBD1. After removal of 7 bases from V and 8 bases from J, the junction contained 9 bases not matched to a gene. CDR1 and CDR2 (germline): SQVTM, ANQGSEA. This CDR3 has 14 amino acids. CDR3 in DNA: TGCAGCGCCCGGGACAGGGGGCTCAGGTATGAGCAGTTCTTC. This sequence encodes CSARDRGLRYEQFF.

The chain has TRBV7-8 and TRBJ2-7, with 8 bases matching TRBD2. V lost 3 bases and J lost 0; bases outside the gene matches: 4. CDR3 size: 15 residues. Germline CDR1 reads SGHVS; CDR2 reads FQNEAQ. In DNA, the CDR3 is TGTGCCAGCAGCTTTAGCGGGATGATCTCCTACGAGCAGTACTTC. It specifies CASSFSGMISYEQYF.

The V and J genes are TRBV10-3 and TRBJ1-1; D not certain. V shed 6 bases and J shed 2 bases, with 10 bases lying between them. CDR3 size: 13 residues. Per the germline V gene, CDR1 is ENHRY and CDR2 is SYGVKD. The CDR3 sequence is CAIREGFNTEAFF. For the CDR3, the DNA is TGTGCCATCAGGGAGGGCTTCAACACTGAAGCTTTCTTT.

This rearrangement joins TRBV6-5 to TRBJ2-5; either TRBD1 or TRBD2 may supply D (5 bases each). Germline-derived CDR1 and CDR2 are MNHEY and SVGAGI. The V gene lost 2 bases and the J gene lost 1 base, with 11 bases spanning the gap. CDR3 length equals 15 residues. The CDR3 DNA reads as TGTGCCAGCAGTTACGGGGGAACGGGCCAAGAGACCCAGTACTTC. It translates to CASSYGGTGQETQYF.

The chain couples TRBV7-9 to TRBJ1-1; 8 bases match TRBD1. The CDR3 is 14 amino acids. Germline V CDR1 and CDR2: SEHNR, FQNEAQ (reference sequence). The V segment lost 3 bases and the J segment 6 bases; nucleotides outside the gene matches: 6. CDR3 coding DNA: TGTGCCAGCAGCTTCACAGGGGGTAGTTCTGAAGCTTTCTTT. It specifies CASSFTGGSSEAFF.

V is TRBV15 and J is TRBJ2-7, with 10 nucleotides matching TRBD1. This CDR3 has 15 residues. Trimming removed 5 bases from V and 2 bases from J; junction bases left unmatched: 6. Germline lookup yields CDR1 LNHNV and CDR2 YYDKDF (reference sequence). The CDR3 nucleotides read TGTGCCACCAGCGGGGACAGGGGAGGACCCTACGAGCAGTACTTC. It encodes CATSGDRGGPYEQYF.

The V call is TRBV29-1, the J call TRBJ1-5; no firm D call. V was cut by 2 bases and J by 4 bases, with 9 bases left in between. Germline CDR1 SQVTM, CDR2 ANQGSEA. The CDR3 contains 13 residues. CDR3 amino acids: CSVELGGNQPQHF. For the CDR3, the DNA is TGCAGCGTTGAATTAGGAGGAAATCAGCCCCAGCATTTT.

This clone was observed a handful of times. The J gene is TRBJ2-7, the V gene TRBV4-1, with D possibly TRBD2 on 6 matching bases. The CDR3 loop spans 16 amino acids. Germline V CDR1 and CDR2: MGHRA, YSYEKL. Trimming cost V 0 bases and J 2 bases, with 14 bases left between them. This CDR3 reads CASSQDYLALPYEQYF. DNA of the CDR3: TGCGCCAGCAGCCAAGATTACCTAGCGCTACCCTACGAGCAGTACTTC.

The chain joins TRBV2 to TRBJ2-3; D remains unclear. The germline V and J ends were trimmed by 4 bases and 2 bases, with 10 bases remaining between them. The V gene's germline CDR1 is SNHLY and CDR2 FYNNEI. There are 14 residues in the CDR3. Here the CDR3 reads CASSGEGATDTQYF. The CDR3 DNA reads TGTGCCAGCAGTGGTGAAGGAGCCACAGATACGCAGTATTTT.

This clone has more than one count but fewer than ten. Sequence at one end of the junction differs from germline and may be a read error. The chain combines TRBV30 with TRBJ1-1; D uncertain. There are 9 residues in the CDR3. The germline CDR1 and CDR2 sequences are GTSNPN and SVGIG (reference sequence). CDR3 amino acids: CAWGEAGKF. CDR3 bases: TGTGCCTGGGGCGAGGCCGGAAAATTT.

The chain joins TRBV29-1 to TRBJ1-1, with D possibly TRBD1 on 6 matching bases. CDR1 SQVTM and CDR2 ANQGSEA come from the germline V gene. CDR3 length equals 15 residues. V gave up 4 bases and J gave up 2 bases, with 17 bases separating them. CDR3: CSVGTIQGHNTEAFF. DNA for the CDR3: TGCAGCGTTGGGACGATACAGGGACACAACACTGAAGCTTTCTTT. Combining the CDR3 with reference TRBV29-1 and TRBJ1-1 gives the whole variable domain SAVISQKPSRDICQRGTSLTIQCQVDSQVTMMFWYRQQPGQSLTLIATANQGSEATYESGFVIDKFPISRPNLTFSTLTVSNMSPEDSSIYLCSVGTIQGHNTEAFFGQGTRLTVV.

This rearrangement joins TRBV28 to TRBJ2-5; perhaps TRBD2 as D (5 bases). The V gene lost 4 bases and the J gene lost 0 bases, with 6 bases spanning the gap. This CDR3 has 13 residues. The V gene's germline CDR1 is MDHEN and CDR2 SYDVKM. The CDR3 DNA reads TGTGCCAGCAGTTCGGGGTACCAAGAGACCCAGTACTTC. Encoded protein: CASSSGYQETQYF.

The rearrangement uses TRBV27 and TRBJ2-7; D is perhaps TRBD1 (6 bases). V was shortened by 6 bases and J by 6 bases, with 21 bases between the two germline ends. Germline CDR1 and CDR2: MNHEY and SMNVEV (reference sequence). The CDR3 consists of 15 residues. In DNA form, the CDR3 reads TGTGCCAGCAGAGTGGGCGACGGAGTGGGGGCCGAGCAGTACTTC. Its translation: CASRVGDGVGAEQYF.

The chain couples TRBV4-1 to TRBJ2-3, with TRBD2 identical over 10 bases. The trim removed 0 bases at V and 2 bases at J, leaving 2 bases unmatched. This CDR3 has 16 residues. Germline V gene sequence: CDR1 MGHRA, CDR2 YSYEKL. The CDR3 protein is CASSQELAGVTDTQYF. DNA of the CDR3: TGCGCCAGCAGCCAAGAGCTAGCGGGGGTCACAGATACGCAGTATTTT.

The V and J genes are TRBV5-1 and TRBJ2-7; TRBD1 matches 9 bases. This CDR3 comprises 15 residues. The germline gives CDR1 SGHRS, CDR2 YFSETQ. V lost 0 bases and J lost 3; bases outside the gene matches: 4. The CDR3 sequence is CASSLDGTGLYEQYF. Here the CDR3 DNA reads TGCGCCAGCAGCTTGGACGGGACAGGGCTCTACGAGCAGTACTTC.

The chain carries TRBV4-2 and TRBJ1-4; 7 nucleotides match TRBD1. The junction had 8 bases not matched to a gene; V was cut back by 1 base and J by 6 bases. Germline V CDR1 and CDR2: LGHNA, YNFKEQ. CDR3 size: 16 residues. The CDR3 DNA sequence: TGTGCCAGCAGCCAAGTACAGGGGCAAAAGGATGAAAAACTGTTTTTT. Amino acids: CASSQVQGQKDEKLFF.

In its sample, this clone was seen once. V usage is TRBV5-1 and J usage is TRBJ2-3; D call uncertain. Per germline, CDR1 SGHRS and CDR2 YFSETQ. Deletions cut 4 bases from V and 4 bases from J, with 13 bases between. The length of the CDR3 is 14 residues. In DNA form, the CDR3 reads TGCGCCAGCAGCCATCCCCGCTCGGCAGATACGCAGTATTTT. This codes for CASSHPRSADTQYF.

This chain links TRBV4-1 with TRBJ1-1; D might be TRBD1 (6 bases). Looked up from germline, CDR1 is MGHRA and CDR2 is YSYEKL. The CDR3 sequence is 17 residues long. Trimming removed 5 bases from V and 1 base from J, with 20 bases in between. The CDR3 is CASSRDFQGLRNTEAFF. DNA for the CDR3: TGCGCCAGCAGCAGGGACTTTCAGGGGCTTCGGAACACTGAAGCTTTCTTT.